The 18 T cell receptor beta chains in this list originate from one sample, sequenced in a study of glioma-infiltrating T cells after dendritic cell vaccination. The table came from immunoSEQ multiplex PCR; TCRdb's copy has only in-frame clones and leaves some out. This table holds some 70,000 clones, roughly 79% found once. Sequenced material: blood, taken before dendritic cell vaccination. The receptors here all came from a human donor with glioblastoma.

The rearrangement joins TRBV5-1 to TRBJ2-5, with TRBD2 as a possible D gene (6 bases). Germline V lookup: CDR1 SGHRS, CDR2 YFSETQ. The V end was cut by 0 bases, the J end by 7 bases, with 10 bases between. The CDR3 is 13 amino acids. Here the CDR3 reads CASSLGMGGTQYF. The CDR3 DNA sequence: TGCGCCAGCAGCTTGGGAATGGGGGGGACCCAGTACTTC.

The chain recombines TRBV30 with TRBJ1-4, with D tentatively TRBD1 (6 bases). CDR3 size: 12 residues. Germline V gene data show CDR1 as GTSNPN and CDR2 as SVGIG (reference sequence). V was pared by 0 bases and J by 8 bases, with 7 bases between. The CDR3 coding sequence is TGTGCCTGGAGTGTAAGGGGGGAAAAACTGTTTTTT. It encodes CAWSVRGEKLFF.

The chain uses TRBV6-6 and TRBJ2-7; tentatively, D is TRBD2 (6 bases). With 5 bases removed from V and 4 bases from J, the gap between germline ends came to 15 bases. The length of the CDR3 is 14 residues. Germline V gene lookup returns CDR1 MNHNY and CDR2 SVGAGI (reference sequence). The DNA for the CDR3 is TGTGCCAGCAGTCGGACTAACCCGGGATACGAGCAGTACTTC. Amino acids: CASSRTNPGYEQYF.

Ten or more counts support this clone. The chain recombines TRBV6-6 with TRBJ2-7, with 9 bases identical to TRBD2. This CDR3 comprises 15 residues. Per germline, CDR1 MNHNY and CDR2 SVGAGI (reference sequence). V trimming: 11 bases; J trimming: 1 base; junction bases outside the gene matches: 12. CDR3 region: CASTLAGAKSYEQYF. CDR3 bases: TGTGCCTCTACTTTAGCGGGGGCGAAATCCTACGAGCAGTACTTC.

The rearrangement links TRBV6-5 to TRBJ1-1, with TRBD1 matching 7 bases. CDR3 size: 15 residues. V was pared by 0 bases and J by 5 bases, with 6 bases of the junction left unmatched. The germline gives CDR1 MNHEY, CDR2 SVGAGI. For the CDR3, the DNA is TGTGCCAGCAGTTACTCACGATCAGGGGGAACTGAAGCTTTCTTT. Translating gives CASSYSRSGGTEAFF.

In its sample, this clone was seen a few times. This rearrangement joins TRBV2 to TRBJ1-6, with 7 bases fitting TRBD1. V shed 6 bases and J 6 bases; nucleotides not matched to a gene: 11. The CDR3 sequence is 16 residues long. The germline CDR1 and CDR2 sequences are SNHLY and FYNNEI. The CDR3, as DNA: TGTGCCAGCAGGAAGGAATCGGACAGGATTAATTCACCCCTCCACTTT. This sequence encodes CASRKESDRINSPLHF.

The chain links TRBV5-1 to TRBJ1-1, with no clear D. Germline assignment: CDR1 SGHRS and CDR2 YFSETQ. The CDR3 totals 15 residues. With 4 bases removed from V and 4 bases from J, the gap between germline ends came to 17 bases. CDR3 nucleotides: TGCGCCAGCAGCCCCCCGAGCGTTGGAGCCACTGAAGCTTTCTTT. Translated: CASSPPSVGATEAFF.

The rearrangement links TRBV18 to TRBJ2-1, with 7 nucleotides matching TRBD1. The junction had 6 bases not matched to a gene; V was cut back by 6 bases and J by 7 bases. Germline assignment: CDR1 KGHSH and CDR2 LQKENI. CDR3 length: 13 residues. CDR3 sequence (DNA): TGTGCCAGCTCCGGACAGGCTCCTAATGAGCAGTTCTTC. Translated: CASSGQAPNEQFF.

The V gene is TRBV6-5, the J gene TRBJ1-2, with D possibly being TRBD1 (5 bases). There are 13 residues in the CDR3. V dropped 5 bases and J dropped 2 bases, with 9 bases sitting between them. Germline CDR1 is MNHEY and CDR2 is SVGAGI. This CDR3 reads CASSDSSNYGYTF. DNA of the CDR3: TGTGCCAGCAGTGACAGCTCCAACTATGGCTACACCTTC.

CDR3 sequence (DNA): TGTGCCAGCAGCTTAGGTCTAGCGGGGGGGTCTAGCACAGATACGCAGTATTTT. It encodes CASSLGLAGGSSTDTQYF. The chain joins TRBV7-2 to TRBJ2-3; 12 nucleotides align to TRBD2. Unmatched junction bases numbered 5, after V lost 1 base and J lost 0 bases. Germline CDR1 reads SGHTA; CDR2 reads FQGNSA. The CDR3 consists of 18 residues.

The chain combines TRBV7-9 with TRBJ1-5; 7 bases align to TRBD1. The CDR3 contains 13 residues. Germline loops: CDR1 SEHNR, CDR2 FQNEAQ (reference sequence). V gave up 5 bases and J gave up 4 bases; unmatched junction bases: 2. The CDR3 nucleotides are TGTGCCAGCAGCCGGGACAGAAATCAGCCCCAGCATTTT. Its translation is CASSRDRNQPQHF.

This clone was seen a handful of times. This rearrangement joins TRBV5-4 to TRBJ2-3, with 11 bases that match TRBD2. V gave up 8 bases and J gave up 3 bases; unmatched junction bases: 2. CDR3 length: 13 amino acids. Germline V CDR1 and CDR2: SGHNT, YYREEE (reference sequence). The CDR3 loop is CASLAGGTDTQYF. In nucleotides, the CDR3 is TGTGCCAGTTTAGCGGGGGGGACAGATACGCAGTATTTT.

The rearrangement links TRBV7-3 to TRBJ2-1; TRBD2 is a possible D gene (5 bases). Trimming stripped 0 bases from V and 5 bases from J, with 14 bases between. Germline loops: CDR1 SGHTA, CDR2 FQGTGA. This CDR3 region has 16 residues. The CDR3 reads CASSLTAQEVDNEQFF. CDR3 nucleotide sequence: TGTGCCAGCAGCTTAACGGCGCAGGAGGTCGACAATGAGCAGTTCTTC.

J is TRBJ1-5 and V is TRBV5-6, with a possible D match to TRBD1 (5 bases). The CDR3 extends over 15 amino acids. Trimming pared 1 base from V and 4 bases from J, leaving 12 bases between. Germline-derived CDR1 and CDR2 are SGHDT and YYEEEE. The CDR3 reads CASSLQPGLNQPQHF. DNA of the CDR3: TGTGCCAGCAGCTTGCAGCCAGGGCTAAATCAGCCCCAGCATTTT.

The rearrangement joins TRBV27 to TRBJ2-7; 9 positions agree with TRBD1. There are 15 residues in the CDR3. The V gene's germline CDR1 is MNHEY and CDR2 SMNVEV (reference sequence). With 4 bases clipped from V and 2 bases from J, the junction kept 6 bases outside the gene matches. CDR3 in DNA: TGTGCCAGCAGTTCCACACGGACAGGGGCCTACGAGCAGTACTTC. It translates to CASSSTRTGAYEQYF.

The chain uses TRBV7-2 and TRBJ1-1; 9 bases are a match to TRBD1. V lost 3 bases to trimming and J lost 3 bases; unmatched junction nucleotides: 5. Germline-derived CDR1 and CDR2 are SGHTA and FQGNSA. The CDR3 is made up of 15 amino acids. The CDR3 reads CASSFWDRDDTEAFF. DNA of the CDR3: TGTGCCAGCAGCTTCTGGGACAGGGATGACACTGAAGCTTTCTTT.

This sequence joins TRBV2 and TRBJ1-1; D is unresolved. The V gene's germline CDR1 is SNHLY and CDR2 FYNNEI. The CDR3 sequence is 13 residues long. V lost 6 bases and J lost 3, with 11 bases in between. The CDR3 spells CASRAGPDTEAFF. In DNA, the CDR3 is TGTGCCAGCAGGGCAGGTCCCGACACTGAAGCTTTCTTT.

The chain combines TRBV18 with TRBJ2-7, with a weak D call TRBD1 (5 bases). Looked up from germline, CDR1 is KGHSH and CDR2 is LQKENI. This CDR3 comprises 13 residues. The V and J ends lost 6 bases and 2 bases respectively, with 11 bases between them. The chain's CDR3 is CASSSQDTYEQYF. The DNA for the CDR3 is TGTGCCAGCTCGTCACAGGACACCTACGAGCAGTACTTC.